What follows are 19 T cell receptor beta chains derived from one specimen sequenced in a study of cytomegalovirus exposure and HLA in healthy donors. The PCR contained 60 Vbeta and 13 Jbeta primers. The method was immunoSEQ multiplex PCR; TCRdb's version includes in-frame clones alone and lacks a portion of them. This table holds over 150,000 clones, roughly four fifths found once. Sequenced: PBMCs. The origin of the receptors is a girl aged 5 to 17 in good health and CMV-seropositive.

This rearrangement joins TRBV6-1 to TRBJ1-2; D is uncertain. Trimming left V 8 bases short and J 7 bases short, with 11 bases between. Looked up from germline, CDR1 is MNHNS and CDR2 is SASEGT. The CDR3 runs 11 residues. CDR3: CASGTTLGYTF. The CDR3 DNA is TGTGCCAGCGGTACAACCCTTGGCTACACCTTC.

The V gene is TRBV9, the J gene TRBJ2-3; D remains unclear. The CDR3 loop spans 14 amino acids. The V gene lost 0 bases and the J gene lost 4 bases, with 9 bases spanning the gap. Germline values: CDR1 SGDLS, CDR2 YYNGEE. The CDR3 sequence: CASSVAWLPDTQYF. The CDR3 nucleotides read TGTGCCAGCAGCGTAGCTTGGCTCCCAGATACGCAGTATTTT.

The chain has TRBV5-4 and TRBJ1-4; D is ambiguous. The V gene lost 4 bases and the J gene lost 0 bases, with 13 bases spanning the gap. CDR3 length equals 16 residues. Germline V gives CDR1 SGHNT, CDR2 YYREEE (reference sequence). In DNA, the CDR3 is TGTGCCAGCAGCCCCGGGGTCGGGACAACTAATGAAAAACTGTTTTTT. This sequence encodes CASSPGVGTTNEKLFF.

The chain couples TRBV6-6 to TRBJ1-1; D remains ambiguous. The CDR3 covers 15 residues. Germline lookup yields CDR1 MNHNY and CDR2 SVGAGI (reference sequence). The V and J ends lost 2 bases and 7 bases respectively, with 17 bases between them. CDR3 nucleotide sequence: TGTGCCAGCAGTTACCCTACGTTCTTCCCCCTTGAAGCTTTCTTT. Encoded protein: CASSYPTFFPLEAFF.

This clone showed up just once. The conserved phenylalanine or tryptophan normally closing the CDR3 is absent here, so this likely arose from a read error. V usage is TRBV5-1 and J usage is TRBJ2-3, with D possibly TRBD1 on 6 matching bases. V was cut by 4 bases and J by 6 bases, with 21 bases left in between. The CDR3 runs 16 residues. The germline CDR1 and CDR2 sequences are SGHRS and YFSETQ. The CDR3 protein is CASSMGLAPQGDTQYS. As DNA, the CDR3 is TGCGCCAGCAGCATGGGTCTCGCCCCACAGGGTGATACGCAGTATTCT.

This chain links TRBV6-1 with TRBJ1-1, with D hard to call. Germline loops: CDR1 MNHNS, CDR2 SASEGT. The CDR3 runs to 13 residues. The V and J ends lost 5 bases and 5 bases respectively, with 12 bases between them. The CDR3 bases are TGTGCCAGCAGTCGGCGGAGCTTAACTGAAGCTTTCTTT. It specifies CASSRRSLTEAFF.

About this clone itself: At one of its ends the junction is not consistent with the germline gene, which may arise from a read error. The genes are TRBV6-6 and TRBJ1-6; D gene uncertain. CDR1 and CDR2 from the germline V gene are MNHNY and SVGAGI (reference sequence). The CDR3 sequence is 15 residues long. This chain's CDR3 is CVSSPGSPPNSPLHF. CDR3 nucleotide sequence: TGTGTCAGCAGTCCCGGGTCACCCCCTAATTCACCCCTCCACTTT.

The CDR3: CASSLPDRNQPQHF. The DNA for the CDR3 is TGTGCCAGCAGCTTACCAGACAGGAATCAGCCCCAGCATTTT. V and J are TRBV7-4 and TRBJ1-5; D may be TRBD1 (6 bases). Germline CDR1 is SGHVT and CDR2 is SQSDAQ. The ends were cut back, 2 bases at V and 4 bases at J, with 9 bases in the middle. This CDR3 region has 14 residues.

The chain links TRBV29-1 to TRBJ2-7; maybe TRBD2 (6 bases). Per germline, CDR1 SQVTM and CDR2 ANQGSEA. The V and J ends lost 3 bases and 2 bases respectively, with 8 bases between them. There are 12 residues in the CDR3. CDR3 amino acids: CSVDAGPYEQYF. CDR3 nucleotide sequence: TGCAGCGTTGATGCGGGACCCTACGAGCAGTACTTC.

CDR3 sequence reads: CASSLRQGKETQYF. The CDR3 nucleotides read TGTGCCAGCAGCTTGAGACAGGGGAAAGAGACCCAGTACTTC. The chain carries TRBV5-6 and TRBJ2-5; TRBD1 matches 8 bases. The CDR3 is 14 amino acids. The J segment lost 3 bases and the V segment lost 1 base, leaving 2 bases of the junction unmatched. CDR1 and CDR2 (germline): SGHDT, YYEEEE.

This sequence joins TRBV13 and TRBJ2-2; possible D gene TRBD2, 6 bases. The V gene lost 6 bases and the J gene lost 4 bases, with 21 bases spanning the gap. The CDR3 length is 17 residues. Per germline, CDR1 PRHDT and CDR2 FYEKMQ (reference sequence). CDR3 sequence (DNA): TGTGCCAGCAGAGTTAGTCTCCGGGGACTTCTCACCGGGGAGCTGTTTTTT. Its translation: CASRVSLRGLLTGELFF.

This sequence joins TRBV6-4 and TRBJ2-3; 14 positions match TRBD2. The V gene's germline CDR1 is MRHNA and CDR2 SNTAGT. The junction had 4 bases not matched to a gene; V was cut back by 5 bases and J by 0 bases. The CDR3 consists of 17 residues. The CDR3 DNA follows: TGTGCCAGCAGTCCGACTAGCGGGGGGGGGAGCACAGATACGCAGTATTTT. Protein product: CASSPTSGGGSTDTQYF.

The chain employs TRBV15 and TRBJ2-3; D possibly corresponds to TRBD1 (6 bases). The CDR3 extends over 14 amino acids. Trimming shortened V by 2 bases and J by 4 bases, and 10 bases separated the two germline ends. From germline, CDR1 is LNHNV and CDR2 YYDKDF (reference sequence). The CDR3 is CATSRLQGADTQYF. The CDR3, as DNA: TGTGCCACCAGCAGATTACAGGGAGCAGATACGCAGTATTTT.

This clone was seen a few times. The J gene is TRBJ1-5, the V gene TRBV18; no firm D call. The CDR3 runs to 14 residues. The V gene lost 6 bases and the J gene lost 0 bases, with 9 bases spanning the gap. The germline V gene encodes CDR1 KGHSH and CDR2 LQKENI. The CDR3 DNA is TGTGCCAGCTCCCCGGGGTATAGCAATCAGCCCCAGCATTTT. Its protein is CASSPGYSNQPQHF.

The chain couples TRBV9 to TRBJ2-3, with 7 bases matching TRBD1. V trimming: 0 bases; J trimming: 2 bases; junction bases outside the gene matches: 6. The CDR3 runs to 16 residues. Germline assignment: CDR1 SGDLS and CDR2 YYNGEE. The CDR3 here is CASSVGNRGDTDTQYF. The CDR3 DNA reads as TGTGCCAGCAGCGTAGGGAACAGGGGCGACACAGATACGCAGTATTTT.

The chain employs TRBV5-6 and TRBJ2-2, with TRBD1 identical over 8 bases. Trimming cost V 4 bases and J 0 bases; bases outside gene matches: 2. Germline V gene data show CDR1 as SGHDT and CDR2 as YYEEEE. CDR3 length equals 15 residues. The CDR3 spells CASSPDRANTGELFF. In DNA, the CDR3 is TGTGCCAGCAGCCCGGACAGGGCGAACACCGGGGAGCTGTTTTTT. Complete variable domain (other parts from reference TRBV5-6 and TRBJ2-2): DAGVTQSPTHLIKTRGQQVTLRCSPKSGHDTVSWYQQALGQGPQFIFQYYEEEERQRGNFPDRFSGHQFPNYSSELNVNALLLGDSALYLCASSPDRANTGELFFGEGSRLTVL.

V is TRBV27 and J is TRBJ1-6; a possible D gene is TRBD1 (5 bases). Germline lookup yields CDR1 MNHEY and CDR2 SMNVEV (reference sequence). The CDR3 contains 14 residues. Deletions cut 8 bases from V and 7 bases from J, with 15 bases between. CDR3 sequence: CASQTVMGNSPLHF. In DNA, the CDR3 is TGTGCCAGCCAGACAGTAATGGGGAATTCACCCCTCCACTTT.

This chain uses TRBV23-1 with TRBJ1-6, with no clear D. TRBV23-1 is given ORF status, its function remaining uncertain. Trimming left V 10 bases short and J 9 bases short, with 10 bases between. The CDR3 is made up of 11 amino acids. Here the CDR3 DNA reads TGCGCCAACCGGGAGCTTTCACCCCTCCACTTT. Translation: CANRELSPLHF.

The V call is TRBV27, the J call TRBJ1-5; a weak D match, TRBD1 (5 bases). CDR3 length: 14 amino acids. CDR1 and CDR2 from the germline V gene are MNHEY and SMNVEV (reference sequence). V dropped 2 bases and J dropped 3 bases, with 8 bases sitting between them. The CDR3 bases are TGTGCCAGCAGTTTAGGCAGGGTCAATCAGCCCCAGCATTTT. It specifies CASSLGRVNQPQHF.